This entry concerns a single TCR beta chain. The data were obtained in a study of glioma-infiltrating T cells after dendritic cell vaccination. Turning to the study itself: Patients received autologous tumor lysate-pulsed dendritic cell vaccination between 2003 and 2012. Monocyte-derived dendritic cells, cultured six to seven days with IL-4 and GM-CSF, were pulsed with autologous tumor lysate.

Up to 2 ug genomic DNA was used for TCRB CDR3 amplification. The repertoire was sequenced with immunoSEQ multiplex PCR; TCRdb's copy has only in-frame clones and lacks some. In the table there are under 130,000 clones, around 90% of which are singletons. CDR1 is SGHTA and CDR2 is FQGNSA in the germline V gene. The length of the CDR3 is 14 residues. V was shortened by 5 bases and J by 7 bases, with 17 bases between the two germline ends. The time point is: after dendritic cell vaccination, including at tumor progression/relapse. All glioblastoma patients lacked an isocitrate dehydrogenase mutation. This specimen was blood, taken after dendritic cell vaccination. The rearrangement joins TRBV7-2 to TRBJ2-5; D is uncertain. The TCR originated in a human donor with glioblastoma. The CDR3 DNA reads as TGTGCCAGCAGCCAAGAGGCTTCTTTCCGGACCCAGTACTTC. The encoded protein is CASSQEASFRTQYF.